These 29 T cell receptor beta chains originate from one sample sequenced in a study of beta chain features in type 1 diabetes. Isolated RNA was reverse transcribed in full, so expressed TCRB transcripts were sequenced. Only in-frame clones appear in the TCRdb table, and some are missing; sequencing was by immunoSEQ multiplex PCR. The top ten clones hold 0.044% of a sample with some 360,000 clones, roughly a fifth of them seen once. Sequenced: naive CD4+ T cells from blood. Receptors originate from a woman aged 18-30 years in good health.

The sample holds a few counts of this clone. V and J are TRBV12-5 and TRBJ2-7; D call uncertain. The CDR3 consists of 11 residues. Germline V gene data show CDR1 as LGHNT and CDR2 as FRNRAP. Deletions cut 6 bases from V and 3 bases from J, with 6 bases between. CDR3 coding DNA: TGTGCTAGTGGGCGAATCTACGAGCAGTACTTC. It codes for CASGRIYEQYF.

This clone was seen only a few times. The rearrangement joins TRBV18 to TRBJ2-1; 12 nucleotides line up with TRBD2. Trimming took 2 bases from V and 9 from J; bases not matched to a gene: 5. The CDR3 covers 15 residues. Germline CDR1 KGHSH, CDR2 LQKENI. The CDR3 reads CASSPGGLAGIEQFF. In nucleotides, the CDR3 is TGTGCCAGCTCACCAGGCGGACTAGCGGGGATTGAGCAGTTCTTC.

This chain joins TRBV30 and TRBJ2-3; D gene unclear. The CDR3 has 11 residues. Germline V lookup: CDR1 GTSNPN, CDR2 SVGIG (reference sequence). V gave up 6 bases and J gave up 2 bases, with 6 bases separating them. CDR3 residues: CACTYTDTQYF. The CDR3 region has the DNA TGTGCCTGTACTTACACAGATACGCAGTATTTT.

The genes are TRBV5-1 and TRBJ1-2; TRBD1 aligns across 11 bases. From germline, CDR1 is SGHRS and CDR2 YFSETQ. This CDR3 has 14 residues. V dropped 5 bases and J dropped 5; count of bases not matched to a gene: 5. CDR3: CASRRTGGAYGYTF. The CDR3 DNA reads as TGCGCCAGCAGGAGGACAGGGGGCGCGTATGGCTACACCTTC.

The chain recombines TRBV7-9 with TRBJ2-3; D is undetermined. V lost 6 bases to trimming and J lost 5 bases, with 9 bases between them. Germline V gene data show CDR1 as SEHNR and CDR2 as FQNEAQ (reference sequence). This CDR3 contains 12 residues. DNA for the CDR3: TGTGCCAGCAGTATCGTTAGAGATACGCAGTATTTT. It codes for CASSIVRDTQYF. The entire variable domain, with the rest obtained from reference TRBV7-9 and TRBJ2-3, is as follows: DTGVSQNPRHKITKRGQNVTFRCDPISEHNRLYWYRQTLGQGPEFLTYFQNEAQLEKSRLLSDRFSAERPKGSFSTLEIQRTEQGDSAMYLCASSIVRDTQYFGPGTRLTVL.

The chain uses TRBV5-1 and TRBJ2-5; weak D call: TRBD2 (6 bases). This CDR3 contains 15 residues. V was clipped by 4 bases and J by 2 bases, with 15 bases between them. Looked up from germline, CDR1 is SGHRS and CDR2 is YFSETQ. The CDR3 sequence is CASSTRGGLQETQYF. CDR3 DNA: TGCGCCAGCAGCACCCGGGGAGGACTTCAAGAGACCCAGTACTTC.

This clone was picked up a small number of times. CDR3 nucleotides: TGTGCCTGGAGGGGGGGATCTAGCAATCAGCCCCAGCATTTT. Protein: CAWRGGSSNQPQHF. V gene TRBV30 combines with J gene TRBJ1-5; TRBD1 might be the D (5 bases). The V end was cut by 3 bases, the J end by 0 bases, with 9 bases between. Germline V gene lookup returns CDR1 GTSNPN and CDR2 SVGIG (reference sequence). The CDR3 has 14 residues.

This clone was seen a few times. V and J are TRBV7-2 and TRBJ2-1; 9 nucleotides align to TRBD2. Losses at the gene ends were 5 bases for V and 6 bases for J; bases not matched to a gene: 11. Germline V gene sequence: CDR1 SGHTA, CDR2 FQGNSA. The length of the CDR3 is 16 residues. The CDR3 reads CASSLGVSGRGNEQFF. For the CDR3, the DNA is TGTGCCAGCAGCCTAGGGGTTAGCGGGAGAGGCAATGAGCAGTTCTTC.

This clone has more than one count but fewer than ten. This CDR3 is also generated by other DNA sequences in the sample. The chain links TRBV4-2 to TRBJ2-1, with 9 bases that match TRBD2. J lost 4 bases, V lost 0 bases, and 4 bases had no gene match. The CDR3 sequence is 16 residues long. Germline CDR1 is LGHNA and CDR2 is YNFKEQ. This chain's CDR3 is CASSQEGTSSYNEQFF. In nucleotides, the CDR3 is TGTGCCAGCAGCCAAGAAGGGACTAGCTCTTACAATGAGCAGTTCTTC.

This clone was seen more than once but under ten times. This same CDR3 is encoded by further DNA sequences in the sample. The rearrangement links TRBV11-3 to TRBJ1-1, with D unclear. The CDR3 is made up of 13 amino acids. Deletions cut 0 bases from V and 1 base from J, with 3 bases between. Germline values: CDR1 SGHNT, CDR2 YENEEA. CDR3 amino acids: CASSLDRNTEAFF. The CDR3 nucleotides are TGTGCCAGCAGCTTAGATCGGAACACTGAAGCTTTCTTT.

This clone has just a few counts. V gene TRBV15 combines with J gene TRBJ1-1; TRBD1 is a possible D gene (6 bases). Germline CDR1 LNHNV, CDR2 YYDKDF (reference sequence). The ends were cut back, 0 bases at V and 7 bases at J, with 9 bases in the middle. The CDR3 spans 13 residues. The CDR3 coding sequence is TGTGCCACCAGCAGAGAGGGGGCTGGTGAAGCTTTCTTT. Translation gives CATSREGAGEAFF.

The chain uses TRBV4-2 and TRBJ1-5; D remains ambiguous. There are 16 residues in the CDR3. Trimming took off 1 base at V and 4 bases at J, with 14 bases between the two ends. CDR1 and CDR2 (germline): LGHNA, YNFKEQ. The CDR3 DNA sequence: TGTGCCAGCAGCCAAGCAGGCCAGGTCCTGAATCAGCCCCAGCATTTT. Its protein is CASSQAGQVLNQPQHF.

This clone was counted a few times. The chain joins TRBV29-1 to TRBJ2-1; 9 positions agree with TRBD1. After removal of 7 bases from V and 7 bases from J, the junction contained 5 bases not matched to a gene. This CDR3 contains 12 residues. The V gene's germline CDR1 is SQVTM and CDR2 ANQGSEA. This CDR3 reads CSDRDRVNEQFF. For the CDR3, the DNA is TGCAGCGACCGGGACAGGGTGAATGAGCAGTTCTTC.

The V call is TRBV4-1, the J call TRBJ2-5, with D maybe TRBD2 (7 bases). Germline V CDR1 and CDR2: MGHRA, YSYEKL. V was cut by 3 bases and J by 9 bases, with 20 bases left in between. The CDR3 spans 15 residues. The CDR3 is CASSHPLAAPGAQYF. For the CDR3, the DNA is TGCGCCAGCAGCCACCCTCTAGCGGCCCCAGGGGCCCAGTACTTC.

This clone was observed a handful of times. The V call is TRBV29-1, the J call TRBJ1-1; the D is unclear. In germline, CDR1 is SQVTM, CDR2 ANQGSEA. The germline V and J ends were trimmed by 6 bases and 0 bases, with 11 bases remaining between them. This CDR3 comprises 13 residues. In nucleotides, the CDR3 is TGCAGCGTCACCGTGACATTGAACACTGAAGCTTTCTTT. Protein: CSVTVTLNTEAFF.

This chain uses TRBV5-4 with TRBJ2-3; 12 bases are shared with TRBD2. This CDR3 has 15 residues. V dropped 4 bases and J dropped 4; count of bases not matched to a gene: 4. The germline gives CDR1 SGHNT, CDR2 YYREEE (reference sequence). The chain's CDR3 is CASSPRLAGADTQYF. CDR3 sequence (DNA): TGTGCCAGCAGCCCTCGACTAGCGGGGGCAGATACGCAGTATTTT. Supplemented by reference TRBV5-4 and TRBJ2-3, the full variable domain reads ETGVTQSPTHLIKTRGQQVTLRCSSQSGHNTVSWYQQALGQGPQFIFQYYREEENGRGNFPPRFSGLQFPNYSSELNVNALELDDSALYLCASSPRLAGADTQYFGPGTRLTVL.

This clone was counted between two and nine times. The chain is built from TRBV9 and TRBJ2-7, with 7 bases matching TRBD2. The junction had 5 bases not matched to a gene; V was cut back by 1 base and J by 1 base. The germline CDR1 and CDR2 sequences are SGDLS and YYNGEE. The CDR3 totals 15 residues. CDR3 coding DNA: TGTGCCAGCAGCGTAAGGCCGGGGGGATCCTACGAGCAGTACTTC. Translated: CASSVRPGGSYEQYF.

This clone was counted a few times. The V call is TRBV15, the J call TRBJ1-1; D is undetermined. In germline, CDR1 is LNHNV, CDR2 YYDKDF (reference sequence). The CDR3 loop spans 13 amino acids. Trimming left V 1 base short and J 1 base short, with 4 bases between. DNA of the CDR3: TGTGCCACCAGCAGAGGAGCGAACACTGAAGCTTTCTTT. Translating gives CATSRGANTEAFF.

This clone was counted a few times. V is TRBV9 and J is TRBJ2-1; 8 nucleotides line up with TRBD2. J lost 6 bases, V lost 4 bases, and 9 bases had no gene match. The CDR3 consists of 15 residues. The germline CDR1 and CDR2 sequences are SGDLS and YYNGEE. This chain's CDR3 is CASSKGGSGTNEQFF. CDR3 DNA sequence: TGTGCCAGCAGCAAGGGGGGTAGCGGGACCAATGAGCAGTTCTTC.

This clone occurred a few times. V gene TRBV30 combines with J gene TRBJ2-1; maybe TRBD2 (6 bases). The V end was cut by 2 bases, the J end by 3 bases, with 11 bases between. CDR3 size: 14 residues. Germline V CDR1 and CDR2: GTSNPN, SVGIG (reference sequence). CDR3 in amino acids: CAWSMGEDYNEQFF. The CDR3 DNA follows: TGTGCCTGGAGTATGGGGGAGGACTACAATGAGCAGTTCTTC.

Only a few counts were recorded for this clone. This chain joins TRBV30 and TRBJ1-2; D is undetermined. CDR1 and CDR2 (germline): GTSNPN, SVGIG (reference sequence). The CDR3 is 11 amino acids. The CDR3 region has the DNA TGTGCTGCTACAGCTAACTATGGCTACACCTTC. Protein sequence: CAATANYGYTF.

About this clone: Different DNA sequences within this sample yield the same CDR3. V gene TRBV14 combines with J gene TRBJ1-2, with 7 bases matching TRBD1. Germline V lookup: CDR1 SGHDN, CDR2 FVKESK. Trimming cost V 1 base and J 4 bases; bases outside gene matches: 0. The CDR3 is 13 amino acids. CDR3 coding DNA: TGTGCCAGCAGCCAAGGGACAGGCTATGGCTACACCTTC. Amino acids: CASSQGTGYGYTF.

The V call is TRBV29-1, the J call TRBJ2-1; 10 bases align to TRBD2. Germline CDR1 SQVTM, CDR2 ANQGSEA. The V and J ends lost 5 bases and 1 base, in that order; junction bases with no gene match: 2. The CDR3 length is 14 residues. In nucleotides, the CDR3 is TGCAGCGTTTGGACTAGCGGTTCCTACAATGAGCAGTTCTTC. Residues: CSVWTSGSYNEQFF.

The chain recombines TRBV10-3 with TRBJ2-3; D may be TRBD2 (6 bases). CDR3 length: 17 residues. With 4 bases removed from V and 2 bases from J, the gap between germline ends came to 19 bases. Germline lookup yields CDR1 ENHRY and CDR2 SYGVKD. The CDR3 here is CAISGGGLAANTDTQYF. For the CDR3, the DNA is TGTGCCATCAGTGGCGGAGGGTTGGCAGCGAACACAGATACGCAGTATTTT.

V usage is TRBV5-1 and J usage is TRBJ1-2, with 7 bases identical to TRBD1. Unmatched junction bases numbered 3, after V lost 0 bases and J lost 4 bases. Germline assignment: CDR1 SGHRS and CDR2 YFSETQ. CDR3 length equals 14 residues. The CDR3 sequence: CASSLGDSLYGYTF. The CDR3 DNA is TGCGCCAGCAGCTTGGGGGACAGCCTCTATGGCTACACCTTC.

V is TRBV2 and J is TRBJ2-3, with no clear D. The germline CDR1 and CDR2 sequences are SNHLY and FYNNEI. V was shortened by 6 bases and J by 0 bases, with 4 bases between the two germline ends. The CDR3 contains 12 residues. The CDR3 loop is CASSQSTDTQYF. In DNA, the CDR3 is TGTGCCAGCAGCCAGAGCACAGATACGCAGTATTTT.

This clone occurred a few times. This rearrangement joins TRBV9 to TRBJ1-4; no clear D gene. The germline CDR1 and CDR2 sequences are SGDLS and YYNGEE. The CDR3 runs to 15 residues. Between the trimmed V and J ends, which lost 4 bases and 8 bases, there was a span of 18 bases. Here the CDR3 DNA reads TGTGCCAGCAGCCCTCAGCCCCGGGGTTGGGAAAAACTGTTTTTT. Protein sequence: CASSPQPRGWEKLFF.

A few counts support this clone. The V and J genes are TRBV30 and TRBJ2-1, with TRBD1 matching 8 bases. The CDR3 has 13 residues. Germline V CDR1 and CDR2: GTSNPN, SVGIG (reference sequence). V dropped 7 bases and J dropped 5; count of bases not matched to a gene: 7. CDR3 protein: CASDRGHNNEQFF. CDR3 coding DNA: TGTGCCTCCGACAGGGGACATAACAATGAGCAGTTCTTC.

A few counts support this clone. One junction end does not reproduce the germline sequence, and a read error may be involved. This chain links TRBV7-7 with TRBJ2-1; D is unclear. The CDR3 contains 15 residues. The germline V gene has CDR1 SSHAT and CDR2 FNYEAQ (reference sequence). The DNA of the CDR3 is TGTGCTAGCAGCTTAGGTTCGGTAGCCTACAATGAGCAGTTCTTC. It yields the protein CASSLGSVAYNEQFF.